This TCR beta chain is from a study of shared clonotypes between healthy human individuals (dated by TCRdb to the early 2020s). For the study in its entirety: A couple of women and a few men aged 18 to 49 years were included in the cohort. The study deeply sequenced blood TCR repertoires of about 5 healthy adults to estimate repertoire size and the extent of clonotype sharing between individuals. To increase sequencing depth and limit assay-specific biases, TCR repertoire library preparation and sequencing were carried out by different laboratories using diverse techniques. Per donor, leukapheresis produced somewhere between about 0.8 and 9 billion PBMCs. What the authors observed across the whole study: Because the study included only a small number of donors, the genetic and exposure-history diversity represented was limited. Pairwise subsampling led to the expectation that sequencing depth would affect the degree of clonotype sharing among donors. Only blood was sampled, and tissue TCR repertoires likely differ from those in blood.

Concerning this clone itself: Its antigen remains unidentified. It has no much larger one-base neighbor in the sample; base qualities were not kept.

Using the deep immunoSEQ assay, TCR CDR3 regions were amplified from genomic DNA by multiplex PCR. Genomic DNA extracted from each cell subset was distributed evenly over all wells of several immunoSEQ 96-well plates, and each plate served as one replicate. For unsorted PBMC, each replicate PCR was loaded with 300 ng genomic DNA, equivalent to roughly 31,000 T cell genomes. Ten immunoSEQ deep assay plates were used to sequence unsorted PBMC genomic DNA. The purified libraries were quantified using a Qubit 3.0 fluorometer, sized with a Bioanalyzer 2100, and then quantified again using the KAPA Library Quantification kit. Each immunoSEQ 96-well plate was sequenced on its own single-read 150-cycle Illumina NextSeq 550 flow cell. From the authors' description of their analysis: The immunoSEQ output contained only junctional sequences without quality scores, so filtering could not match that applied to full-length reads. To assign V/J genes and CDR3, sequences were annotated against IMGT germline references using PyIR, a Python wrapper for IgBLAST v1.9. Any read was removed if the V/J assignment was weak (E-value above 1e-6), the CDR3 was missing, or the read contained stop codons, out-of-frame junctions, or ambiguous translated residues. V3J clonotypes were defined as sequences sharing an identical inferred V gene, J gene, and CDR3 amino acid sequence. The percentage overlap between two repertoires was calculated by dividing the number of shared unique clonotypes by the size of the smaller repertoire. Three approaches were used to assess repertoire richness: RTK rarefaction, the Chao1 estimator, and Recon v2.1 estimates of unobserved clonotypes. TCRdb limited this immuneACCESS table to in-frame rearrangements with V and J called. A share of clones is missing; checked studies link under half to unresolved V genes, and the rest is unexplained. V, J and clone size derive from that table, while D and trimming were established from the DNA sequence. For this sample there are some 490,000 clones; 65% to 85% appear just once. The ten largest clones represent roughly 12% of the sample.

Here V drops 0 bases and J drops 8 bases, and the junction holds 10 bases not matched to any gene. There are 17 amino acids in the CDR3, from cysteine to phenylalanine inclusive. Only the CDR3 portion is preserved as DNA: 51 bases, with reading frame beginning at the first base. CDR1 and CDR2 were assigned from the germline V gene as SGHRS and YFSETQ. The donors were healthy, HIV-negative adults who had no recently reported acute infections or vaccinations. Every donor was a Caucasian adult living in Nashville, Tennessee, USA. For unsorted samples, 85 million to 100 million PBMCs were counted, and genomic DNA was extracted using the QIAamp DNA Blood Mini kit. Blood was obtained by leukapheresis, after which PBMCs were separated by Ficoll-Histopaque density gradient centrifugation and cryopreserved in liquid nitrogen vapor phase.

Sequencing used PBMCs. Recombination linked TRBV5-1 to TRBJ2-1; the central 11 bases match TRBD2. This clonotype was sampled from a middle-aged woman in good health. Some clones in this sample may be carry-over from other donors' samples. Here the CDR3 is given as CASSLEVAGGLGYEQFF. The DNA sequence is given as TGCGCCAGCAGCTTGGAGGTAGCGGGAGGGCTAGGGTATGAGCAGTTCTTC.